This entry lists 30 T cell receptor beta chains sequenced from one sample in a study of Graves' ophthalmopathy and Graves' hyperthyroidism. The authors amplified TCR beta CDR3 regions from RNA transcripts. An initial RT-PCR round employing HTBI primers preceded a second-round multiplex PCR. TCRdb reprocessed the multiplex PCR reads with MiXCR, giving one entry per CDR3 protein. The sample consists of about 380,000 distinct CDR3 sequences, 15% of them appearing once. Sequencing was performed on peripheral blood. All receptors derive from a woman between 18 and 29 years old with stable Graves' hyperthyroidism.

This clonotype has ten or more counts. The chain carries TRBV6-5 and TRBJ1-1; unclear D gene. The CDR3 length is 11 residues. V was pared by 2 bases and J by 9 bases, with 7 bases between. Germline CDR1 is MNHEY and CDR2 is SVGAGI. CDR3 sequence: CASSYGPKAFF. DNA for the CDR3: TGTGCCAGCAGTTACGGACCGAAAGCTTTCTTT.

This clonotype ranks as medium-sized. The chain has TRBV6-2 or TRBV6-3 and TRBJ1-1; 7 bases agree with TRBD1. Germline assignment: CDR1 MNHEY and CDR2 SVGEGT. V gave up 2 bases and J gave up 6 bases; unmatched junction bases: 15. The CDR3 has 17 residues. Here the CDR3 reads CASSYVQGGSMGAEAFF. In DNA, the CDR3 is TGTGCCAGCAGTTACGTGCAGGGGGGATCGATGGGCGCTGAAGCTTTCTTT.

This clonotype has a count of ten or more. The J gene is TRBJ1-6, the V gene TRBV12-3 or TRBV12-4; possibly TRBD1 for D (5 bases). The CDR3 has 15 amino acids. The V end was cut by 3 bases, the J end by 9 bases, with 15 bases between. The chain's CDR3 is CASSFMQGRGSPLHF. Written as DNA, the CDR3 is TGTGCCAGCAGTTTTATGCAGGGTAGGGGTTCACCCCTCCACTTT.

The J gene is TRBJ1-2, the V gene TRBV5-1, with D possibly being TRBD1 (5 bases). This CDR3 has 14 amino acids. V was clipped by 0 bases and J by 4 bases, with 10 bases between them. Germline V gives CDR1 SGHRS, CDR2 YFSETQ. CDR3 sequence (DNA): TGCGCCAGCAGCTTGGTTTCGGGGGGCTATGGCTACACCTTC. Translated: CASSLVSGGYGYTF.

CDR3 amino acids: CASSSGLRDTGELFF. The DNA of the CDR3 is TGTGCCAGCAGCTCTGGGCTTAGGGACACCGGGGAGCTGTTTTTT. The chain joins TRBV7-9 to TRBJ2-2; no firm D call. The CDR3 length is 15 residues. V was shortened by 4 bases and J by 3 bases, with 12 bases between the two germline ends. Germline V gene data show CDR1 as SEHNR and CDR2 as FQNEAQ (reference sequence).

The chain employs TRBV11-2 and TRBJ1-2, with a tentative D call TRBD1 (5 bases). The V end was cut by 5 bases, the J end by 4 bases, with 11 bases between. The CDR3 covers 13 residues. The germline CDR1 and CDR2 sequences are SGHAT and FQNNGV. CDR3 loop: CASSAGTVYGYTF. CDR3 in DNA: TGTGCCAGCAGCGCCGGGACGGTCTATGGCTACACCTTC.

The chain combines TRBV11-2 with TRBJ2-5, with a possible D match to TRBD1 (6 bases). CDR3 length: 13 amino acids. Germline V lookup: CDR1 SGHAT, CDR2 FQNNGV. The germline V and J ends were trimmed by 5 bases and 3 bases, with 10 bases remaining between them. CDR3 nucleotide sequence: TGTGCCAGCAGCGAGGGGGAGAAAGAGACCCAGTACTTC. This encodes CASSEGEKETQYF.

Many counts were recorded for this clonotype. The chain carries TRBV11-2 and TRBJ1-2, with 8 bases fitting TRBD1. CDR3 length equals 17 residues. Per the germline V gene, CDR1 is SGHAT and CDR2 is FQNNGV. V trimming: 7 bases; J trimming: 4 bases; junction bases outside the gene matches: 17. The CDR3 region has the DNA TGTGCCAGCACCCCGGAAGTCGCAGGGGGCTTTTTCTATGGCTACACCTTC. Translated: CASTPEVAGGFFYGYTF.

The gene calls are TRBV11-1 and TRBJ1-2; no firm D call. Per germline, CDR1 SGHAT and CDR2 FQDESV (reference sequence). The CDR3 spans 16 residues. The CDR3 nucleotides are TGTGTCTGCAGCTCCTTGGAGTTGCGGATCCGGTATGGCTACACCTTC. This encodes CVCSSLELRIRYGYTF.

The CDR3 protein is CATSRDAQGYQPQHF. DNA of the CDR3: TGTGCCACCAGCAGAGATGCGCAGGGTTATCAGCCCCAGCATTTT. The chain joins TRBV15 to TRBJ1-5, with a weak D call TRBD1 (5 bases). The CDR3 contains 15 residues. Germline V CDR1 and CDR2: LNHNV, YYDKDF (reference sequence). Trimming removed 0 bases from V and 5 bases from J, with 11 bases in between.

This clonotype was recorded many times. The V call is TRBV20-1, the J call TRBJ2-7; D is ambiguous. With 3 bases removed from V and 5 bases from J, the gap between germline ends came to 5 bases. CDR3 length: 10 amino acids. Germline loops: CDR1 DFQATT, CDR2 SNEGSKA (reference sequence). As DNA, the CDR3 is TGCAGTGCTAGTGACGACGAGCAGTACTTC. Residues: CSASDDEQYF.

This clonotype was observed at least ten times. This chain joins TRBV6-5 and TRBJ1-1, with TRBD1 matching over 10 bases. The germline gives CDR1 MNHEY, CDR2 SVGAGI. V shed 6 bases and J 4 bases; nucleotides not matched to a gene: 8. This CDR3 contains 15 residues. CDR3 coding DNA: TGTGCCAGCAGCCGCGACAGGGGGCAAGGCACTGAAGCTTTCTTT. Protein product: CASSRDRGQGTEAFF.

This clonotype has a handful of counts. The chain links TRBV19 to TRBJ2-4; D perhaps matches TRBD2 (6 bases). Germline assignment: CDR1 LNHDA and CDR2 SQIVND (reference sequence). Trimming pared 7 bases from V and 1 base from J, leaving 11 bases between. The CDR3 has 14 residues. In nucleotides, the CDR3 is TGTGCCAGTAACCGCCGGGAGGCCAAAAACATTCAGTACTTC. This codes for CASNRREAKNIQYF.

This clonotype was seen repeatedly, ten times or more. The genes are TRBV9 and TRBJ1-1; D not certain. Germline V lookup: CDR1 SGDLS, CDR2 YYNGEE. Trimming cost V 4 bases and J 5 bases, with 12 bases left between them. The CDR3 runs to 13 residues. This chain's CDR3 is CASSTSIRTEAFF. The CDR3 DNA reads as TGTGCCAGCAGCACGTCCATTCGGACTGAAGCTTTCTTT. Variable domain in full (rest from reference TRBV9 and TRBJ1-1): DSGVTQTPKHLITATGQRVTLRCSPRSGDLSVYWYQQSLDQGLQFLIQYYNGEERAKGNILERFSAQQFPDLHSELNLSSLELGDSALYFCASSTSIRTEAFFGQGTRLTVV.

This clonotype occurred many times. One junction end does not reproduce the germline sequence, and a read error may be involved. This chain joins TRBV12-3 or TRBV12-4 and TRBJ2-4, with 8 bases fitting TRBD2. The CDR3 runs 16 residues. The CDR3 spells CASSLGSGGAKNIKYF. Here the CDR3 DNA reads TGTGCCAGCAGTTTAGGAAGCGGGGGTGCCAAAAACATTAAGTACTTC.

This clonotype was detected only a few times. The chain joins TRBV11-1 to TRBJ1-2; TRBD1 matches 9 bases. Germline lookup yields CDR1 SGHAT and CDR2 FQDESV (reference sequence). The CDR3 extends over 16 amino acids. After removal of 3 bases from V and 0 bases from J, the junction contained 5 bases not matched to a gene. CDR3 nucleotide sequence: TGTGCCAGCAGCTTGGGGGACAGGGAGACTAACTATGGCTACACCTTC. Protein sequence: CASSLGDRETNYGYTF.

This clonotype came up a few times. The rearrangement uses TRBV2 and TRBJ1-2; D not certain. The V gene lost 7 bases and the J gene lost 3 bases, with 18 bases spanning the gap. Per germline, CDR1 SNHLY and CDR2 FYNNEI. The CDR3 runs 15 residues. The CDR3: CASTQATPRDYGYTF. The CDR3 bases are TGTGCCAGCACCCAAGCGACACCCAGAGACTATGGCTACACCTTC.

This clonotype occurred many times. This chain connects TRBV12-3 or TRBV12-4 to TRBJ1-1, with D hard to call. Trimming shortened V by 5 bases and J by 6 bases, and 13 bases separated the two germline ends. The CDR3 length is 13 residues. CDR3 amino acids: CASSTAPGAEAFF. CDR3 bases: TGTGCCAGCAGTACGGCCCCTGGGGCTGAAGCTTTCTTT.

This clonotype has a count of ten or more. It is likely a read error, because the conserved phenylalanine at the end of the CDR3 is missing. The genes are TRBV27 and TRBJ1-1; D is ambiguous. Germline lookup yields CDR1 MNHEY and CDR2 SMNVEV (reference sequence). This CDR3 has 15 residues. Trimming pared 6 bases from V and 0 bases from J, leaving 14 bases between. The chain's CDR3 is CASRWAASLNTEAFL. CDR3 nucleotides: TGTGCCAGCAGGTGGGCAGCTAGTTTGAACACTGAAGCTTTCCTT.

Ten or more counts support this clonotype. This rearrangement joins TRBV20-1 to TRBJ1-2; 9 nucleotides agree with TRBD1. Germline CDR1 reads DFQATT; CDR2 reads SNEGSKA (reference sequence). V dropped 6 bases and J dropped 4; count of bases not matched to a gene: 6. This CDR3 is 13 amino acids long. The CDR3 loop reads CSAERTGVYGYTF. The CDR3 DNA is TGCAGTGCGGAACGGACAGGGGTCTATGGCTACACCTTC.

The J gene is TRBJ2-2, the V gene TRBV5-1, with D tentatively TRBD1 (6 bases). The CDR3 loop spans 14 amino acids. Trimming cost V 0 bases and J 7 bases, with 10 bases left between them. Germline-derived CDR1 and CDR2 are SGHRS and YFSETQ. The CDR3 spells CASSLEKGGGELFF. CDR3 nucleotide sequence: TGCGCCAGCAGCTTGGAGAAAGGGGGCGGGGAGCTGTTTTTT.

The sample holds many counts of this clonotype. The chain links TRBV20-1 to TRBJ2-5; 7 bases are shared with TRBD1. The CDR3 covers 14 residues. The germline V gene encodes CDR1 DFQATT and CDR2 SNEGSKA (reference sequence). The V gene end was trimmed by 5 bases and the J gene end by 7 bases; junction bases not matched to a gene: 13. The CDR3 sequence is CSAERQGSWGTQYF. In DNA form, the CDR3 reads TGCAGTGCTGAACGACAGGGTTCTTGGGGGACCCAGTACTTC.

This clonotype showed up many times. The chain has TRBV12-3 or TRBV12-4 and TRBJ2-6; TRBD2 agrees at 7 bases. This CDR3 has 17 residues. V gave up 6 bases and J gave up 3 bases; unmatched junction bases: 11. DNA for the CDR3: TGTGCCAGCAGGCGTGGGGGGGTAGTACGTGGGGCCAACGTCCTGACTTTC. Amino acids: CASRRGGVVRGANVLTF.

This clonotype showed up many times. The chain couples TRBV12-3 or TRBV12-4 to TRBJ1-2; D uncertain. The CDR3 runs 15 residues. Trimming took off 5 bases at V and 5 bases at J, with 18 bases between the two ends. CDR3 loop: CASSIDPLGDYGYTF. Written as DNA, the CDR3 is TGTGCCAGCAGTATCGACCCCCTTGGGGATTATGGCTACACCTTC.

This clonotype was observed a few times. One end of the junction is discordant with germline, which a read error may explain. The rearrangement uses TRBV19 and TRBJ1-1; TRBD1 aligns across 9 bases. In germline, CDR1 is LNHDA, CDR2 SQIVND (reference sequence). The CDR3 is 18 residues long. CDR3 amino acids: CASSPEPGTGKGNTEAFF. The DNA of the CDR3 is TGCGCCAGTAGTCCCGAGCCCGGGACAGGGAAGGGGAACACTGAAGCTTTCTTT. The whole variable domain, remainder taken from reference TRBV19 and TRBJ1-1, is DGGITQSPKYLFRKEGQNVTLSCEQNLNHDAMYWYRQDPGQGLRLIYYSQIVNDFQKGDIAEGYSVSREKKESFPLTVTSAQKNPTAFYLCASSPEPGTGKGNTEAFFGQGTRLTVV.

A few counts support this clonotype. The chain uses TRBV4-2 and TRBJ2-5; D is unclear. The V and J ends lost 0 bases and 2 bases respectively, with 7 bases between them. Germline V gene lookup returns CDR1 LGHNA and CDR2 YNFKEQ. The CDR3 consists of 14 residues. The CDR3 DNA reads as TGTGCCAGCAGCCAAGACAGAGAGCAAGAGACCCAGTACTTC. This translates into CASSQDREQETQYF.

The table lists this clonotype with many counts. The V and J genes are TRBV18 and TRBJ2-5; D is unclear. Deletions cut 0 bases from V and 0 bases from J, with 2 bases between. CDR3 length: 13 amino acids. Germline-derived CDR1 and CDR2 are KGHSH and LQKENI. CDR3 in amino acids: CASSPPNQETQYF. Here the CDR3 DNA reads TGTGCCAGCTCACCACCGAACCAAGAGACCCAGTACTTC.

Many counts were recorded for this clonotype. The chain couples TRBV6-2 or TRBV6-3 to TRBJ2-7, with a possible D match to TRBD2 (6 bases). CDR3 size: 12 residues. With 6 bases removed from V and 5 bases from J, the gap between germline ends came to 11 bases. Germline V CDR1 and CDR2: MNHEY, SVGEGT. CDR3 sequence: CASRFWGDEQYF. The CDR3 DNA sequence: TGTGCCAGCAGATTCTGGGGGGACGAGCAGTACTTC.

The rearrangement uses TRBV6-1 and TRBJ1-1; D uncertain. The CDR3 spans 14 residues. V was cut by 5 bases and J by 3 bases, with 13 bases left in between. Germline CDR1 reads MNHNS; CDR2 reads SASEGT. CDR3 bases: TGTGCCAGCAGTCAACTCCGGACTGACACTGAAGCTTTCTTT. Protein sequence: CASSQLRTDTEAFF.

This clonotype was seen ten or more times. This chain joins TRBV6-5 and TRBJ2-2, with a possible D match to TRBD2 (6 bases). Germline CDR1 reads MNHEY; CDR2 reads SVGAGI. Trimming shortened V by 5 bases and J by 8 bases, and 12 bases separated the two germline ends. CDR3 size: 13 residues. CDR3 DNA sequence: TGTGCCAGCAGTATACTCAGCGGGGGGGAGCTGTTTTTT. This encodes CASSILSGGELFF.